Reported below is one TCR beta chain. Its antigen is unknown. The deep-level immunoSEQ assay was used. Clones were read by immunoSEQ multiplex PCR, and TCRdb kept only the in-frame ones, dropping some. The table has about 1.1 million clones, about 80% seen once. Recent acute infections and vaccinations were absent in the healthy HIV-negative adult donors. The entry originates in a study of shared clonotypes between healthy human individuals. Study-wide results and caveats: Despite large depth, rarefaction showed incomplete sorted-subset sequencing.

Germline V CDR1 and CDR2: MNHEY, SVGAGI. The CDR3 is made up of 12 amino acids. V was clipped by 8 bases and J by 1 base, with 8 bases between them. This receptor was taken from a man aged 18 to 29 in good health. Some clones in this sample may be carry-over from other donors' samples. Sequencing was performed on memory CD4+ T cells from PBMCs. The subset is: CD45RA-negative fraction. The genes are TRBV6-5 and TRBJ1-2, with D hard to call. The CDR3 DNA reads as TGTGCCAGCCTGACCCTTAACTATGGCTACACCTTC. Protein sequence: CASLTLNYGYTF.